The present T cell receptor beta chain was sequenced within a study of blood T cell repertoires in COVID-19. The age range of participants was about 18 to 90 years, with residence in under 25 US areas. Original processing methods: Reference gene primer amplification gave estimated nucleated cell counts. The table came from immunoSEQ multiplex PCR; TCRdb's copy has only in-frame clones and leaves some out. Clone size and V and J calls were adopted from that table, with D and trimming inferred from the DNA. The table shows some 180,000 clones, with 70% to 80% occurring only once. Trimming pared 6 bases from V and 4 bases from J, leaving 4 bases between. Germline CDR1 is SEHNR and CDR2 is FQNEAQ (reference sequence). This CDR3 has 11 amino acids.

Sequencing input: PBMCs or T cells enriched from blood (not recorded which). The V and J genes are TRBV7-9 and TRBJ1-3; the D is unclear. The clonotype was recovered from a man between 60 and 75 years old who had been exposed to COVID-19. The CDR3 spells CASSLGNTIYF. For the CDR3, the DNA is TGTGCCAGCAGTCTGGGAAACACCATATATTTT.